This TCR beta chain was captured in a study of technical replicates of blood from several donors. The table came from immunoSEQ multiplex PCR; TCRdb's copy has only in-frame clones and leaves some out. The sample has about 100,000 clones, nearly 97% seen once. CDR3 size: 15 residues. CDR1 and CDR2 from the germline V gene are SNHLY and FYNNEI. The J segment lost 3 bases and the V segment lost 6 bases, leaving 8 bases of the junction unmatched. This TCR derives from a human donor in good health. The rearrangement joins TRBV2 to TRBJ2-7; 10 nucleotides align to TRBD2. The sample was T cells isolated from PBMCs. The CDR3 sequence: CASSLAGVGNYEQYF. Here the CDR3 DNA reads TGTGCCAGCAGCCTAGCGGGAGTTGGGAACTACGAGCAGTACTTC.